This T cell receptor (beta chain) is drawn from a study of post-analysis software for immune sequencing data. The study, taken as a whole, reports: The study found significantly lower normalized Chao1 diversity in multiple sclerosis patients than in controls.

The library was made from cDNA and included unique molecular identifiers. cDNA molecules numbering 450,000 to 650,000 came from around 1 to 10 million T cells. TCRdb redid the calling of the PCR reads with MiXCR, one entry per CDR3 protein. The sample includes about 540,000 distinct CDR3 sequences, around 34% of them seen just once. This clonotype came up a few times. The antigen is not known. The receptor was isolated from a girl between 2 and 17 years old with multiple sclerosis. Material for sequencing was blood.

The chain's CDR3 is CASSTGLAGGNEQFF. The CDR3 nucleotides read TGTGCCAGCAGTACGGGACTAGCGGGGGGTAATGAGCAGTTCTTC. The chain couples TRBV12-3 or TRBV12-4 to TRBJ2-1, with TRBD2 matching over 15 bases. The trim removed 5 bases at V and 7 bases at J, leaving 3 bases unmatched. The CDR3 spans 15 residues.